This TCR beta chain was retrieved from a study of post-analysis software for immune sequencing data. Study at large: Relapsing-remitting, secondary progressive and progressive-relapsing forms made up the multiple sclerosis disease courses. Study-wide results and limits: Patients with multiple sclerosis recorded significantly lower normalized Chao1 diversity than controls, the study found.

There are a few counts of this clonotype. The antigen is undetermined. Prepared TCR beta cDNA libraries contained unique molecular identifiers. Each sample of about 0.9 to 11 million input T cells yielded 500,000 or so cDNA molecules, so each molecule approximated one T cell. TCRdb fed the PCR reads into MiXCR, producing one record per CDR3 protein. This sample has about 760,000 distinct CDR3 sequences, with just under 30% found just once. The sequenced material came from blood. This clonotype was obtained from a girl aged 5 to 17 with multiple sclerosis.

The CDR3 here is CASSAATGNQPQHF. CDR3 bases: TGTGCCAGCAGTGCAGCGACGGGTAATCAGCCCCAGCATTTT. The V call is TRBV12-3 or TRBV12-4, the J call TRBJ1-5; D remains unclear. The CDR3 has 14 amino acids. The V and J ends lost 5 bases and 4 bases respectively, with 12 bases between them.